This TCR beta chain is from a study of shared clonotypes between healthy human individuals. Concerning this clone: Its antigen is not identified.

All the donors were Caucasian adults who lived in Nashville, Tennessee. At a deep level, the assay was run. The authors distributed each subset's genomic DNA evenly over several immunoSEQ plates. Clones were sequenced by immunoSEQ multiplex PCR, and TCRdb holds only the in-frame ones, with some missing. The repertoire holds roughly 500,000 clones, with roughly 80% as singletons. Notes on the study in general: Donor scarcity curtailed the genetic and exposure-history diversity represented herein.

V lost 6 bases and J lost 0, with 8 bases in between. CDR1 and CDR2 from the germline V gene are LNHDA and SQIVND (reference sequence). The length of the CDR3 is 13 residues. What was sequenced was PBMCs. This rearrangement joins TRBV19 to TRBJ1-1; D is uncertain. The clonotype was recovered from a middle-aged woman in good health. Some clones in this sample may be carry-over from other donors' samples. CDR3 sequence (DNA): TGTGCCAGTAGGCAGTTGATGAACACTGAAGCTTTCTTT. Amino acids: CASRQLMNTEAFF.